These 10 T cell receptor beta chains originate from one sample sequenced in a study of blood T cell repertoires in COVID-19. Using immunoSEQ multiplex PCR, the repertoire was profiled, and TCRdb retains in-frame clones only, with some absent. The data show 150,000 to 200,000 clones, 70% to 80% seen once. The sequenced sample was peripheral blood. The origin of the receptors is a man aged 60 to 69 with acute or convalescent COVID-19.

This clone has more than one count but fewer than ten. CDR3 protein: CASKITDRPDYGYTF. The CDR3 nucleotides read TGCGCCAGCAAGATTACGGACAGGCCCGACTATGGCTACACCTTC. The chain carries TRBV5-1 and TRBJ1-2; 7 bases match TRBD1. Trimming at V came to 6 bases and at J to 3 bases, leaving 11 bases not matched to a gene. This CDR3 has 15 residues. Germline assignment: CDR1 SGHRS and CDR2 YFSETQ.

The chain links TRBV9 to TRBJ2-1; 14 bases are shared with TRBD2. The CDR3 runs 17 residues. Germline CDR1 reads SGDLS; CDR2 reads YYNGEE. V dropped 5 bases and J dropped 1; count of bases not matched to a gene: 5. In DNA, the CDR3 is TGTGCCAGCAGTCGGACTAGCGGGGGGTGGTCCTACAATGAGCAGTTCTTC. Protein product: CASSRTSGGWSYNEQFF.

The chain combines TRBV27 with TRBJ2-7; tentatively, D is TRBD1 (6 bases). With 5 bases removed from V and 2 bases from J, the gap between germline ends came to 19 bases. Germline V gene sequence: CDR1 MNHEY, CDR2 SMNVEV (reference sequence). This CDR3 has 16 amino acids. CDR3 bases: TGTGCCAGCAGTCCACTAGGGACACAGCAACCCTACGAGCAGTACTTC. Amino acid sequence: CASSPLGTQQPYEQYF.

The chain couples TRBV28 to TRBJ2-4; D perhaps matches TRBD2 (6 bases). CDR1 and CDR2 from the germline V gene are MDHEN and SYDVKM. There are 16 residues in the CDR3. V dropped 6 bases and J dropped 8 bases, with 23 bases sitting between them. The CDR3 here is CASSLLPGSNQDIQYF. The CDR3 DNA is TGTGCCAGCAGCCTACTCCCCGGGAGCAACCAGGACATTCAGTACTTC.

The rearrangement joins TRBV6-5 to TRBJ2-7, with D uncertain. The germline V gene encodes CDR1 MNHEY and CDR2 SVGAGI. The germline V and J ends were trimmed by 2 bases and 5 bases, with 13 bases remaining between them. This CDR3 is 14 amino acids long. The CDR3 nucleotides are TGTGCCAGCAGTTACGGCGGCACCCCGGACGAGCAGTACTTC. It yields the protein CASSYGGTPDEQYF.

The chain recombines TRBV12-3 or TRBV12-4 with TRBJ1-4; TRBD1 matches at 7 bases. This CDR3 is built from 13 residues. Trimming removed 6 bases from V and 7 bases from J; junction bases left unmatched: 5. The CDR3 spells CASSLGTAEKLFF. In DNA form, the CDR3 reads TGTGCCAGCAGCCTCGGGACAGCTGAAAAACTGTTTTTT.

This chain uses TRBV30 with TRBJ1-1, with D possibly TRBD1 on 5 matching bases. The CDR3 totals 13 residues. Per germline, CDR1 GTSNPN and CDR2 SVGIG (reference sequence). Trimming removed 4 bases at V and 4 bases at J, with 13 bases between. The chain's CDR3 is CAWTGLGGTEAFF. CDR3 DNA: TGTGCCTGGACAGGCCTCGGGGGCACTGAAGCTTTCTTT.

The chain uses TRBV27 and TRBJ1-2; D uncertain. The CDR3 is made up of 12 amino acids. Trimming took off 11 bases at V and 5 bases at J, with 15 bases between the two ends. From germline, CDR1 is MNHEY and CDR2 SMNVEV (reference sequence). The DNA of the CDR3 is TGTGCCGCCTTGGTACGCGCTTATGGCTACACCTTC. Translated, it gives CAALVRAYGYTF.

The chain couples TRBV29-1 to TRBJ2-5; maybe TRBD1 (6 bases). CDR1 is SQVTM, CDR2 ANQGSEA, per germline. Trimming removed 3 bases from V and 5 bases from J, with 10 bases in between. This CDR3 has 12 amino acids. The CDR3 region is CSVDEGHETQYF. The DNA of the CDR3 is TGCAGCGTTGACGAGGGACACGAGACCCAGTACTTC. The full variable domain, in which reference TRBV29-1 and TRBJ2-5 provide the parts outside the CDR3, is SAVISQKPSRDICQRGTSLTIQCQVDSQVTMMFWYRQQPGQSLTLIATANQGSEATYESGFVIDKFPISRPNLTFSTLTVSNMSPEDSSIYLCSVDEGHETQYFGPGTRLLVL.

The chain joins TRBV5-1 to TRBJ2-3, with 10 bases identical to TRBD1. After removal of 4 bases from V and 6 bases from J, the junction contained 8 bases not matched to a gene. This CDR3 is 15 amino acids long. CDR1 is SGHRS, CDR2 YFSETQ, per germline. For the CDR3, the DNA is TGCGCCAGCAGCCGTATGGGACAGGGGTTGGATACGCAGTATTTT. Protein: CASSRMGQGLDTQYF.